These 5 T cell receptor beta chains originate from one sample sequenced in a study of tumor and adjacent non-tumor tissue in lung cancer. The template was RNA from unsorted bulk tissue. Three rounds of nested PCR, following a modified ARM-PCR protocol, produced the TCRbeta library. TCRdb reprocessed the multiplex PCR reads via MiXCR and lists one record per CDR3 protein. The sample carries 100,000 to 120,000 distinct CDR3 sequences, under 90% recorded once. Sequencing used lung tumor tissue. These receptors were obtained from a man in his 70s with non-small cell lung cancer.

A word on this clonotype: A much larger clone is a single base away; this may be a read error. The J gene is TRBJ2-7, the V gene TRBV5-5; TRBD2 agrees at 7 bases. This CDR3 has 17 amino acids. V was clipped by 1 base and J by 0 bases; unmatched bases: 10. CDR1 SGHKS and CDR2 YYEKEE come from the germline V gene (reference sequence). The CDR3, as DNA: TGTGCCAGCAGCTTGTCGAAGCGGGGCGGAACCTCCTACGAGCAGTACTTC. This sequence encodes CASSLSKRGGTSYEQYF.

For this clonotype: At one end, the junction sequence differs from germline, possibly due to a read error. The chain links TRBV5-6 to TRBJ2-6; D is possibly TRBD1 (5 bases). Germline CDR1 SGHDT, CDR2 YYEEEE. CDR3 length equals 13 residues. The CDR3 DNA is TGTGCCAGTTTTCTTTCTGGGGCCAACTTCCTGACTTTC. It specifies CASFLSGANFLTF.

Turning to this clonotype: An end of the junction does not agree with germline; a read error may underlie this. The chain couples TRBV20-1 to TRBJ2-3, with D maybe TRBD2 (6 bases). The CDR3 is made up of 15 amino acids. CDR1 is DFQATT and CDR2 is SNEGSKA in the germline V gene (reference sequence). In nucleotides, the CDR3 is TGCAGTGCTAGAGATTGGGGGGTTAGTACAGATACGCATTATTTT. Amino acids: CSARDWGVSTDTHYF.

V gene TRBV11-2 combines with J gene TRBJ1-6, with D tentatively TRBD1 (6 bases). Germline assignment: CDR1 SGHAT and CDR2 FQNNGV. The CDR3 extends over 15 amino acids. The CDR3 region has the DNA TGTGCGAGTAGCTTAGGGGGGAGTAGAAATCCACCCCTCCACTTT. The encoded protein is CASSLGGSRNPPLHF.

About this clonotype itself: One end of the junction does not line up with germline, which may come from a read error. V gene TRBV29-1 combines with J gene TRBJ1-2, with D unclear. Germline lookup yields CDR1 SQVTM and CDR2 ANQGSEA. The CDR3 extends over 17 amino acids. DNA for the CDR3: TGTAGCGTTGAAAAGTACGTTAAGGGCCATACTAACTATGACTACACCTTC. It yields the protein CSVEKYVKGHTNYDYTF.